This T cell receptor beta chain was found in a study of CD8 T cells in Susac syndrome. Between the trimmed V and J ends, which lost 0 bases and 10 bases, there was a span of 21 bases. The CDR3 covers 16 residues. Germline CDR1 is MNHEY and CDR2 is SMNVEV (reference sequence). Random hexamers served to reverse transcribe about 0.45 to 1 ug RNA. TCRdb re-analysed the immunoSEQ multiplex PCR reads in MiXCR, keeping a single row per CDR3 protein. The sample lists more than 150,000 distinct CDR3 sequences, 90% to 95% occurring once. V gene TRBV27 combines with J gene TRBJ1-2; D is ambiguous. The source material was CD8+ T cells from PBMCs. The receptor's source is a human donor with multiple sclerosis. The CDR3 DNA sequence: TGTGCCAGCAGTTTATCCCACAGTGGCCCCGAACACCTCTACACCTTC. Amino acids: CASSLSHSGPEHLYTF.